A single TCR beta chain is shown here with its context. What it binds is not known. The identical CDR3 is also encoded by other nucleotide sequences in the sample. This entry belongs to a study of shared clonotypes between healthy human individuals. Overall study: CD8 memory received one plate per donor, CD8 naive two, CD4 memory three and CD4 naive three.

The protocol was immunoSEQ multiplex PCR, while the TCRdb copy is restricted to in-frame clones and leaves out a portion. Among about 2.1 million clones listed, just under 95% were seen once. Naive-designated CD8 cells lacked CD45RO, were positively enriched for CCR7, and omitted terminally differentiated effector memory CD45RA+ cells. Whole-study results and caveats: Sorted-subset sequencing, rarefaction showed, was incomplete despite large depth. Owing to a small donor count, the genetic and exposure-history diversity represented was limited. The four-donor shared clonotypes exceeded non-shared clonotypes in generation probability, with non-shared ones scoring lower.

Per the germline V gene, CDR1 is MNHEY and CDR2 is SMNVEV (reference sequence). V was trimmed by 2 bases and J by 3 bases, leaving 14 bases between them. The CDR3 is 15 amino acids. The sample taken for sequencing was naive CD8+ T cells from PBMCs. The sequence came from a man aged 18 to 30 in good health. Some clones in this sample may be carry-over from other donors' samples. The chain is built from TRBV27 and TRBJ2-7, with D maybe TRBD2 (5 bases). CDR3 region: CASSLRAGSLYEQYF. The DNA of the CDR3 is TGTGCCAGCAGTTTAAGGGCGGGTTCCCTCTACGAGCAGTACTTC.